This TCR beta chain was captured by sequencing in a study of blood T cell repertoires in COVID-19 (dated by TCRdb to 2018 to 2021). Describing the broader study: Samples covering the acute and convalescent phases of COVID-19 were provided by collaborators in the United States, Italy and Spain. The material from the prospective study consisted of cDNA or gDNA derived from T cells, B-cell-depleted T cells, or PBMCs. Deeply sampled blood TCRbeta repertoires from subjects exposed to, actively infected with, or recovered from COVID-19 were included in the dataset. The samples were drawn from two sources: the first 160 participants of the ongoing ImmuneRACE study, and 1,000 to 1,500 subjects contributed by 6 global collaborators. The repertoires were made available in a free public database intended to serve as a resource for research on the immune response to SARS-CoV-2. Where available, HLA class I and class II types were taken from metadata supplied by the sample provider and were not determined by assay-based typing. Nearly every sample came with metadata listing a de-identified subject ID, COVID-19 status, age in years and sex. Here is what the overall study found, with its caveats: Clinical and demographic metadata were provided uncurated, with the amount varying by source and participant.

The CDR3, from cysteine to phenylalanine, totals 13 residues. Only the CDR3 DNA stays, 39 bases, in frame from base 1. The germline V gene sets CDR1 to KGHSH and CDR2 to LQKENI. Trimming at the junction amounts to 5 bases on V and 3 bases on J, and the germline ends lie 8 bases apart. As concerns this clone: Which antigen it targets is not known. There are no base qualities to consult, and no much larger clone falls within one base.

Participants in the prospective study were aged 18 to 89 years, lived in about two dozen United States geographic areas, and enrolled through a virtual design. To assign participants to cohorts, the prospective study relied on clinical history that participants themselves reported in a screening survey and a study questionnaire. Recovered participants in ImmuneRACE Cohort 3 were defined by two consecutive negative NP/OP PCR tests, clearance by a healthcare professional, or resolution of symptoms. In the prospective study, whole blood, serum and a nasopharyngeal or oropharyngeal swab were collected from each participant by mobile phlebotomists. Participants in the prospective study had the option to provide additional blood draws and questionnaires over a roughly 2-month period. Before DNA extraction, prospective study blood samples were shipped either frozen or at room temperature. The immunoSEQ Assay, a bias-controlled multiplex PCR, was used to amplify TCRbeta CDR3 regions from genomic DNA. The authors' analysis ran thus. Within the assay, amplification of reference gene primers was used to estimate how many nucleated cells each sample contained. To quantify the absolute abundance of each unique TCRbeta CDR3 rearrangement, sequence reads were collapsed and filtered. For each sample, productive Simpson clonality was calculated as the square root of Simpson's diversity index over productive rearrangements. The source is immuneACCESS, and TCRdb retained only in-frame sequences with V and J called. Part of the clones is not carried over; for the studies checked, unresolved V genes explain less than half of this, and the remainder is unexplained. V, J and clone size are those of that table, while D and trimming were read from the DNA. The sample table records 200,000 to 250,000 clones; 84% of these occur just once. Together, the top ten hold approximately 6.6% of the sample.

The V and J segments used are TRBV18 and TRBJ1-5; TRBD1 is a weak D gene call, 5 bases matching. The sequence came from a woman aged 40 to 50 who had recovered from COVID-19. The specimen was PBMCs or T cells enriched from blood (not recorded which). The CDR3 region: CASSTGSNQPQHF. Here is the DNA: TGTGCCAGCTCAACAGGCTCCAATCAGCCCCAGCATTTT.